One and the same sample provided the 13 T cell receptor beta chains below, sequenced in a study of patients and donors after allogeneic stem cell transplantation (dated by TCRdb to 2018 to 2020). Libraries were built with RT-PCR. The listed sequencing device is NextSeq 550. The public reads were run again by TCRdb, first through fastp at Q25 and then through MiXCR, and only productive beta chains were kept. Every distinct CDR3 protein forms one entry, paired with its most common genes and DNA. The sample table lists 920,000 or so distinct CDR3 sequences, more than 15% of them with a count of one. In total, the top ten clones hold 5% to 6.5% of the sample. The sequenced sample consisted of blood, either unsorted or a sorted T cell fraction (not recorded which). These receptors all stem from a human donor who was either an allogeneic HSCT recipient or a stem cell or donor lymphocyte infusion donor (not recorded which). It is not recorded whose cells these are; they may come from a transplant donor.

This chain connects TRBV5-1 to TRBJ2-1; 7 bases agree with TRBD2. CDR3 length equals 13 residues. Germline V gene data show CDR1 as SGHRS and CDR2 as YFSETQ. J was trimmed by 16 bases and V by 4 bases; bases with no gene match: 14. CDR3 in amino acids: CASSPRTRGTTFF. The CDR3 region has the DNA TGCGCCAGCAGCCCGCGGACTAGAGGGACTACTTTCTTC.

The gene calls are TRBV7-9 and TRBJ2-1; D is uncertain. CDR1 is SEHNR, CDR2 FQNEAQ, per germline (reference sequence). Trimming removed 5 bases at V and 7 bases at J, with 6 bases between. The CDR3 spans 11 residues. The CDR3 DNA is TGTGCCAGCAGCAACGCGAATGAGCAGTTCTTC. It translates to CASSNANEQFF.

The chain couples TRBV20-1 to TRBJ2-5; D may match TRBD1 or TRBD2 (5 bases each). Germline V gives CDR1 DFQATT, CDR2 SNEGSKA (reference sequence). The CDR3 length is 13 residues. Trimming shortened V by 6 bases and J by 9 bases, and 20 bases separated the two germline ends. Written as DNA, the CDR3 is TGCAGTGCCGTCACCCTAGAGGGGATGGCCCAGTACTTC. Translation gives CSAVTLEGMAQYF.

This clonotype has only a few counts. This sequence joins TRBV5-8 and TRBJ2-3; 14 bases are shared with TRBD2. Germline V gene data show CDR1 as SGHTS and CDR2 as YDEGEE. The V gene end was trimmed by 4 bases and the J gene end by 5 bases; junction bases not matched to a gene: 9. This CDR3 comprises 17 residues. The CDR3 protein is CASSLGGLAGGIDTQYF. The CDR3 nucleotides read TGTGCCAGCAGCCTCGGAGGACTAGCGGGAGGAATAGATACGCAGTATTTT.

The DNA of the CDR3 is TGTGCCAGCAGCGGAGAGGGGGGACAGGCCGAAGCTTTCTTT. Encoded protein: CASSGEGGQAEAFF. The chain is built from TRBV9 and TRBJ1-1, with 8 bases aligning to TRBD1. Germline CDR1 reads SGDLS; CDR2 reads YYNGEE. With V trimmed by 3 bases and J by 8 bases, 9 bases remained unmatched. The CDR3 covers 14 residues.

This chain joins TRBV6-2 or TRBV6-3 and TRBJ2-1; 16 nucleotides agree with TRBD2. CDR3 length equals 18 residues. The V and J ends lost 6 bases and 5 bases, in that order; junction bases with no gene match: 10. Germline V gene data show CDR1 as MNHEY and CDR2 as SVGEGT. CDR3 in DNA: TGTGCCAGCAGGAACCCGGGACTAGCGGGGGGGCGAAACAATGAGCAGTTCTTC. As protein: CASRNPGLAGGRNNEQFF.

This clonotype was picked up a small number of times. For the CDR3, the DNA is TGTGCCACCAGTGATTCGGGACTCCTCTCGCACACCGGGGAGCTGTTTTTT. It translates to CATSDSGLLSHTGELFF. This sequence joins TRBV24-1 and TRBJ2-2, with a weak D call TRBD2 (6 bases). This CDR3 has 17 amino acids. V lost 2 bases, J lost 3 bases, and 15 bases lay in between. CDR1 KGHDR and CDR2 SFDVKD come from the germline V gene.

This clonotype was observed a handful of times. CDR3 sequence (DNA): TGCGCCAGCAGCGCCCTCGGGGTGACAGGGGGAATGGACGAGCAGTACTTC. Translated, it gives CASSALGVTGGMDEQYF. The chain combines TRBV5-1 with TRBJ2-7, with 9 nucleotides matching TRBD1. J was trimmed by 5 bases and V by 4 bases; bases with no gene match: 16. Germline V gives CDR1 SGHRS, CDR2 YFSETQ. This CDR3 comprises 17 residues.

This clonotype occurred a few times. This chain uses TRBV5-1 with TRBJ2-2, with D possibly matching TRBD1 (6 bases). Germline V lookup: CDR1 SGHRS, CDR2 YFSETQ. The CDR3 contains 15 residues. V lost 5 bases and J 6 bases, leaving 17 bases between the germline ends. CDR3 residues: CASSTTQGGSGELFF. CDR3 in DNA: TGCGCCAGCAGTACTACACAGGGCGGCTCCGGGGAGCTGTTTTTT.

The CDR3 sequence: CASSSPLRDPTDTQYF. CDR3 sequence (DNA): TGTGCCAGCAGTTCCCCCCTGAGGGATCCGACAGATACGCAGTATTTT. The gene calls are TRBV27 and TRBJ2-3, with D maybe TRBD2 (5 bases). The CDR3 has 16 amino acids. V lost 4 bases, J lost 3 bases, and 17 bases lay in between. Germline CDR1 reads MNHEY; CDR2 reads SMNVEV (reference sequence).

The rearrangement joins TRBV12-5 to TRBJ2-2; D is undetermined. The CDR3 has 14 amino acids. CDR1 is LGHNT and CDR2 is FRNRAP in the germline V gene. Trimming pared 2 bases from V and 0 bases from J, leaving 4 bases between. The CDR3 region is CASGLSANTGELFF. CDR3 sequence (DNA): TGTGCTAGTGGTTTGTCAGCGAACACCGGGGAGCTGTTTTTT.

This clonotype was seen more than once but under ten times. V usage is TRBV4-2 and J usage is TRBJ2-7; D possibly uses TRBD1 or TRBD2 (5 bases each). The length of the CDR3 is 16 residues. The V and J ends lost 3 bases and 2 bases respectively, with 17 bases between them. CDR1 and CDR2 (germline): LGHNA, YNFKEQ. CDR3 sequence (DNA): TGTGCCAGCAGCCAGGCGCCGGGACCGAGAACCTACGAGCAGTACTTC. As protein: CASSQAPGPRTYEQYF.

This clonotype has a count of ten or more. The gene calls are TRBV12-3 or TRBV12-4 and TRBJ2-1; D gene unclear. V was trimmed by 9 bases and J by 1 base, leaving 4 bases between them. There are 11 residues in the CDR3. The CDR3 bases are TGTGCCAGTCTATCCTACAATGAGCAGTTCTTC. Its protein product is CASLSYNEQFF.